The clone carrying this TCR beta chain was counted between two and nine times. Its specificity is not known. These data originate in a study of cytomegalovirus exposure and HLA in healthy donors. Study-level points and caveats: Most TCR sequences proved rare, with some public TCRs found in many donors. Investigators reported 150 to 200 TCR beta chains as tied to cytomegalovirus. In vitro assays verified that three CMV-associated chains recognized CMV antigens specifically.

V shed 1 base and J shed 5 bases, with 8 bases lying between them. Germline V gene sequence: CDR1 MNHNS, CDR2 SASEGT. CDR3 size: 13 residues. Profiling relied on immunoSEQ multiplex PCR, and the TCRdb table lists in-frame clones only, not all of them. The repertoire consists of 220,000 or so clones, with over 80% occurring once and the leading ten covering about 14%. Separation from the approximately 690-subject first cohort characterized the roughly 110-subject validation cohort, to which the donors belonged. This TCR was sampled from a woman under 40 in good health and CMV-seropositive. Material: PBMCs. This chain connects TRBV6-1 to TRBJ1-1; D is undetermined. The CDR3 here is CASSEVMETEAFF. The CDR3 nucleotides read TGTGCCAGCAGTGAAGTTATGGAGACTGAAGCTTTCTTT.